This section outlines one T cell receptor (beta chain) sequence together with its context. Its antigen is undetermined. Germline CDR1 and CDR2: KGHSH and LQKENI. Trimming took 2 bases from V and 7 from J; bases not matched to a gene: 11. This CDR3 spans 17 amino acids. Each individual donor underwent a draw of ten milliliters of peripheral blood. Using a J-beta primer mix together with a sample-barcoded 5' primer, a second PCR was run for roughly 7 to 12 cycles. Every single cDNA molecule received a tag from a template-switch adaptor with 12 random nucleotides. TCRdb re-analysed the 5' RACE reads in MiXCR, keeping a single row per CDR3 protein. The profile shows about 750,000 distinct CDR3 sequences, roughly 50% of them singletons. The data originate from a study of blood T cells in healthy people across ages. Points from the study as a whole: As age increased, TCR beta diversity per million T cells fell in a roughly linear fashion. Higher naive T cell percentage went strongly together with higher TCR beta diversity.

The TCR sequence derives from a man at least 80 years old in good health. This chain uses TRBV18 with TRBJ2-1; the match to TRBD2 covers 10 bases. The sample consisted of blood. The chain's CDR3 is CASSPRASGSMGNEQFF. The CDR3 coding sequence is TGTGCCAGCTCACCAAGGGCTAGCGGGAGTATGGGGAATGAGCAGTTCTTC.